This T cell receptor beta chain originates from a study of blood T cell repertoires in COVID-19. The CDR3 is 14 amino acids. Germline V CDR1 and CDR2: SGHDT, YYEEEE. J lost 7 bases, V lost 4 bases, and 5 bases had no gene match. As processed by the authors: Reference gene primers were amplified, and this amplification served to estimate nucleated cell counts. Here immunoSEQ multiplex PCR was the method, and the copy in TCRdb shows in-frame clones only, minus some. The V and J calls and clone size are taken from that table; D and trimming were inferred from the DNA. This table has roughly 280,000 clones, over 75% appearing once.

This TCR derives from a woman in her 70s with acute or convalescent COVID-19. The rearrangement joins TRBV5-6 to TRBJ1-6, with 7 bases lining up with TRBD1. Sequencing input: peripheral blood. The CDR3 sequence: CASSRRDRNSPLHF. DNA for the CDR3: TGTGCCAGCAGCCGGAGGGACAGAAATTCACCCCTCCACTTT.